This record looks at one TCR beta chain sequence and its context. Antigen specificity is unknown. V was clipped by 5 bases and J by 2 bases, with 19 bases between them. The CDR3 runs 18 residues. Germline values: CDR1 MDHEN, CDR2 SYDVKM. The record originates from a study of T cell responses to AZD1222 COVID-19 vaccine. Study-wide results and caveats: The peak T cell response came first, and repertoires were sampled only after it. Baseline seropositives among AZD1222 recipients totaled only six or seven.

TCRdb keeps only in-frame clones here, not all; method: immunoSEQ multiplex PCR. The sample has 190,000 or so clones, around 89% seen once. The chain combines TRBV28 with TRBJ2-6, with a possible D match to TRBD1 (8 bases). This specimen was peripheral blood, taken 28 days after the second AZD1222 dose. This receptor was taken from an adult who received the AZD1222 COVID-19 vaccine. The CDR3: CASSPGGQGQAGANVLTF. CDR3 bases: TGTGCCAGCAGTCCCGGGGGGCAGGGACAGGCTGGGGCCAACGTCCTGACTTTC.